This T cell receptor beta chain was sequenced in a study of monozygotic twins with cystic fibrosis. Clones were read by immunoSEQ multiplex PCR, and TCRdb kept only the in-frame ones, dropping some. The sample shows 30,000 to 35,000 clones, just over 95% of them seen only once. The CDR3 runs to 14 residues. Germline trimming cut 3 bases from V and 4 bases from J; bases unmatched to any gene: 2. Germline CDR1 is MGHRA and CDR2 is YSYEKL. The source is a girl aged 2 to 9 with cystic fibrosis. The chain combines TRBV4-1 with TRBJ2-1; 8 bases are shared with TRBD1. The sequencing sample was made of blood. CDR3 sequence (DNA): TGCGCCAGCAGCCACCGACAGGGGTACAATGAGCAGTTCTTC. It translates to CASSHRQGYNEQFF.